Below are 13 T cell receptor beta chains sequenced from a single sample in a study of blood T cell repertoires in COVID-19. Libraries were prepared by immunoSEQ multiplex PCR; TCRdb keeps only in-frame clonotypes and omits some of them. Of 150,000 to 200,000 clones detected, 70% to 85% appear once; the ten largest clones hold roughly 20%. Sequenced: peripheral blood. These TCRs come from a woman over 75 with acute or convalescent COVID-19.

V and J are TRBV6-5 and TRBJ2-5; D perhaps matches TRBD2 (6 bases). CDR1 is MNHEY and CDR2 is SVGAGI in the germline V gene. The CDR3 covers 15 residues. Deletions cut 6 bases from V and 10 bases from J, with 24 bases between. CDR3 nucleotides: TGTGCCAGCAGACCCGGGACTTTTGGGCTGAGGGGCCAGTACTTC. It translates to CASRPGTFGLRGQYF.

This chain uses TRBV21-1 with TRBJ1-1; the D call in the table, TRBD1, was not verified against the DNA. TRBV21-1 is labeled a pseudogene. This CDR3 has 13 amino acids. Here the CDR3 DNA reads TGTGCCGGAAAGACAGGGGTGTCCACTGAAGCTTTCTTT. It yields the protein CAGKTGVSTEAFF.

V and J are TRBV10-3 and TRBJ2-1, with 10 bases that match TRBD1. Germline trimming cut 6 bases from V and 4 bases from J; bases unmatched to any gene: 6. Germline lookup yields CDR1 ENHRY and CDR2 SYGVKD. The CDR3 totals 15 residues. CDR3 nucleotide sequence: TGTGCCATCAGAACCGGGACAGGGGAATACAATGAGCAGTTCTTC. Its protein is CAIRTGTGEYNEQFF.

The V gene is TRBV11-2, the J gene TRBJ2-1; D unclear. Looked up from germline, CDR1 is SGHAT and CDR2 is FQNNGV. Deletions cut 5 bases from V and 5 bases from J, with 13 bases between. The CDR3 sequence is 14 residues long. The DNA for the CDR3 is TGTGCCAGCAGCCCGACTCTCGGAAACAATGAGCAGTTCTTC. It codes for CASSPTLGNNEQFF.

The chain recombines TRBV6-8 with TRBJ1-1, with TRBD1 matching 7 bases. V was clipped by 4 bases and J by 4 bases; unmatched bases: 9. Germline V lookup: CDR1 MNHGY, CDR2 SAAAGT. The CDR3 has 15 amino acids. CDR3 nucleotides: TGTGCCAGCAGTTCTGTTGACAGGGTTTGCACTGAAGCTTTCTTT. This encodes CASSSVDRVCTEAFF.

The CDR3 loop is CASSIPPPGETQYF. The CDR3 DNA follows: TGTGCCAGTAGTATACCGCCCCCCGGAGAGACCCAGTACTTC. The gene calls are TRBV19 and TRBJ2-5; D is unclear. This CDR3 region has 14 residues. The germline gives CDR1 LNHDA, CDR2 SQIVND (reference sequence). Trimming took off 2 bases at V and 4 bases at J, with 11 bases between the two ends.

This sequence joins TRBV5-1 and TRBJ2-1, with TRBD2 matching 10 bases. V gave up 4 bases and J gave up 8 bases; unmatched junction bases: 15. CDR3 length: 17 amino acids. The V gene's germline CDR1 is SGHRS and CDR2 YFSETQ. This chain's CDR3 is CASSPSMVAGGGYEQFF. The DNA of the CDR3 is TGCGCCAGCAGCCCCTCTATGGTAGCGGGAGGTGGGTATGAGCAGTTCTTC. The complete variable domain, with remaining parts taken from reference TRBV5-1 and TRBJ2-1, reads KAGVTQTPRYLIKTRGQQVTLSCSPISGHRSVSWYQQTPGQGLQFLFEYFSETQRNKGNFPGRFSGRQFSNSRSEMNVSTLELGDSALYLCASSPSMVAGGGYEQFFGPGTRLTVL.

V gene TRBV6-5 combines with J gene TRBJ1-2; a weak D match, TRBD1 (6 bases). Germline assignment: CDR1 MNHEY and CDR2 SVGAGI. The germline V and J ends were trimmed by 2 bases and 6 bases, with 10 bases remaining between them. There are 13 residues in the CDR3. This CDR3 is CASSYRRGDGYTF. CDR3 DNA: TGTGCCAGCAGTTACCGCAGGGGCGATGGCTACACCTTC.

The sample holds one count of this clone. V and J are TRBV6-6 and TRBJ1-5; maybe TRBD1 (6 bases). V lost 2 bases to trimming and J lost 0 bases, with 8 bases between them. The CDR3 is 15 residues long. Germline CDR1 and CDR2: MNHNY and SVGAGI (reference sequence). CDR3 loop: CASSYRTDSNQPQHF. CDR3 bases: TGTGCCAGCAGTTACCGGACAGATAGCAATCAGCCCCAGCATTTT.

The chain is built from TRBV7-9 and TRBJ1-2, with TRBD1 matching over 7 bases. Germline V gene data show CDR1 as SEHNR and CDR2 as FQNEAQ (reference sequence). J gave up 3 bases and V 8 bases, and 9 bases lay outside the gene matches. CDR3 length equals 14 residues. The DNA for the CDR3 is TGTGCCAGCCAGTCTCAGACAGGGCACTATGGCTACACCTTC. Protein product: CASQSQTGHYGYTF.

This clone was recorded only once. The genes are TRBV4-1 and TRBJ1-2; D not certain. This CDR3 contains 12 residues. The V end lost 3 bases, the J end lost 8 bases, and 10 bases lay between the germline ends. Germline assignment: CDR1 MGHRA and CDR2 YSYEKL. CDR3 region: CASSQGARGYTF. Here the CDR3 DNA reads TGCGCCAGCAGCCAGGGAGCGCGCGGCTACACCTTC.

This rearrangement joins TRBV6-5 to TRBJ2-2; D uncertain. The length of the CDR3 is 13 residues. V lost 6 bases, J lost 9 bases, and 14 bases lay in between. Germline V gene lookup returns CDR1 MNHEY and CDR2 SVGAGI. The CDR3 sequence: CASSLTILRELFF. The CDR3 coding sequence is TGTGCCAGCAGCCTAACTATCCTGAGGGAGCTGTTTTTT.

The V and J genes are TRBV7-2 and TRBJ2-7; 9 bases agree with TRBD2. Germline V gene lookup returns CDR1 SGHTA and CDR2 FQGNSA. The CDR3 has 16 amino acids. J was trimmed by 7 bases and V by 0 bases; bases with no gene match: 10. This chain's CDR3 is CASSLALSGRPGEQYF. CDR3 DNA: TGTGCCAGCAGCTTAGCGCTCAGCGGGAGGCCGGGTGAGCAGTACTTC.